The sequence of this TCR beta chain was determined in a study of T cell responses to AZD1222 COVID-19 vaccine. The table came from immunoSEQ multiplex PCR; TCRdb's copy has only in-frame clones and leaves some out. Of 84,000 or so clones listed, about nine tenths were seen once; the top ten hold about 2.9%. The input for sequencing was peripheral blood, taken on day 0 of AZD1222 vaccination. The receptor's source is an adult in good health.

The CDR3 DNA sequence: TGTGCCAGCACCTTGGGCAACAGCGGGGATACGCAGTATTTT. Encoded protein: CASTLGNSGDTQYF. This rearrangement joins TRBV28 to TRBJ2-3, with D perhaps matching TRBD2 (6 bases). This CDR3 has 14 amino acids. Between the trimmed V and J ends, which lost 7 bases and 6 bases, there was a span of 17 bases. Germline values: CDR1 MDHEN, CDR2 SYDVKM.